This T cell receptor beta chain was obtained from a study of response to subunit inactivated influenza vaccine. A note on this clonotype: Its target is not known.

The germline CDR1 and CDR2 sequences are SQVTM and ANQGSEA. This CDR3 has 13 amino acids. Trimming pared 4 bases from V and 6 bases from J, leaving 12 bases between. One entry per CDR3 protein, called by TCRdb with MiXCR from the RT-PCR reads. The sample includes more than 700,000 distinct CDR3 sequences, less than 25% of them seen just once. The study's findings and limits: Few additional T cells are recruited per seasonal influenza vaccination, authors suggested.

This clonotype originated in a man aged 45-65 years who received an inactivated influenza vaccine. Sequenced here: PBMCs from blood, sampled less than 6 days after vaccination. The V gene is TRBV29-1, the J gene TRBJ2-2; TRBD1 or TRBD2 may be the D gene (5 bases each). CDR3 nucleotides: TGCAGCGTTGGTCTGGGGGATGCCGGGGAGCTGTTTTTT. It specifies CSVGLGDAGELFF.